The next 23 T cell receptor beta chains were all read from a single sample in a study of blood T cell repertoires in COVID-19. The assay was immunoSEQ multiplex PCR, and TCRdb's table has in-frame clones only and misses some. In the table there are 130,000 or so clones, 84% of which are singletons. The specimen was peripheral blood. These receptors all come from a woman in her fifties or sixties with acute or convalescent COVID-19.

The chain joins TRBV30 to TRBJ1-3, with D possibly TRBD1 on 6 matching bases. This CDR3 has 13 amino acids. Germline CDR1 is GTSNPN and CDR2 is SVGIG (reference sequence). Trimming shortened V by 7 bases and J by 1 base, and 11 bases separated the two germline ends. CDR3 loop: CAFSGTSGNTIYF. CDR3 DNA sequence: TGTGCCTTTTCCGGGACATCTGGAAACACCATATATTTT.

The chain couples TRBV6-5 to TRBJ1-5; D is ambiguous. Germline CDR1 is MNHEY and CDR2 is SVGAGI. V was clipped by 4 bases and J by 5 bases, with 9 bases between them. The CDR3 length is 13 residues. CDR3 in amino acids: CASSSTIDQPQHF. Written as DNA, the CDR3 is TGTGCCAGCAGTTCAACAATCGATCAGCCCCAGCATTTT.

The J gene is TRBJ2-7, the V gene TRBV7-9, with 8 bases lining up with TRBD1. CDR1 is SEHNR, CDR2 FQNEAQ, per germline (reference sequence). The CDR3 spans 15 residues. Trimming removed 3 bases from V and 1 base from J; junction bases left unmatched: 5. CDR3 amino acids: CASSLSGQGSYEQYF. Written as DNA, the CDR3 is TGTGCCAGCAGCTTGTCCGGACAGGGATCCTACGAGCAGTACTTC.

This CDR3 is CASSRGQGFTGELFF. The CDR3 DNA follows: TGCGCCAGCAGCCGGGGGCAGGGGTTCACCGGGGAGCTGTTTTTT. The V call is TRBV4-1, the J call TRBJ2-2; D might be TRBD1 (6 bases). The CDR3 runs to 15 residues. Germline CDR1 and CDR2: MGHRA and YSYEKL. The V and J ends lost 4 bases and 4 bases respectively, with 13 bases between them.

This clone was detected ten times or more. Other DNA variants within this sample encode the same CDR3. The chain has TRBV5-1 and TRBJ1-2; 9 nucleotides agree with TRBD1. The CDR3 spans 15 residues. Unmatched junction bases numbered 8, after V lost 4 bases and J lost 4 bases. The germline V gene encodes CDR1 SGHRS and CDR2 YFSETQ. The CDR3 DNA reads TGCGCCAGCAGCCCGGGGGGGACAGGGACCTATGGCTACACCTTC. It is translated as CASSPGGTGTYGYTF.

The chain recombines TRBV4-1 with TRBJ2-5, with 7 bases lining up with TRBD2. J lost 5 bases, V lost 2 bases, and 11 bases had no gene match. The CDR3 spans 16 residues. CDR1 is MGHRA, CDR2 YSYEKL, per germline. As DNA, the CDR3 is TGCGCCAGCAGCCAAAACCCTAGCGGCCCCCGGGAGACCCAGTACTTC. Protein sequence: CASSQNPSGPRETQYF.

The chain couples TRBV6-1 to TRBJ1-2, with 8 bases identical to TRBD1. CDR1 MNHNS and CDR2 SASEGT come from the germline V gene. This CDR3 has 13 amino acids. J gave up 6 bases and V 2 bases, and 2 bases lay outside the gene matches. This CDR3 reads CASSEHRGNGYTF. CDR3 DNA: TGTGCCAGCAGTGAACACAGGGGGAATGGCTACACCTTC.

The chain carries TRBV24-1 and TRBJ2-3, with TRBD1 matching over 9 bases. CDR3 length: 15 amino acids. Trimming cost V 9 bases and J 8 bases; bases outside gene matches: 14. In germline, CDR1 is KGHDR, CDR2 SFDVKD. CDR3: CATEQTDRGPATQYF. The CDR3 DNA is TGTGCCACCGAACAAACGGACAGGGGTCCAGCTACGCAGTATTTT.

The chain recombines TRBV19 with TRBJ2-2; 9 nucleotides align to TRBD1. CDR1 is LNHDA, CDR2 SQIVND, per germline (reference sequence). V shed 8 bases and J 6 bases; nucleotides not matched to a gene: 10. The CDR3 is made up of 15 amino acids. CDR3 sequence: CASSTGTGRSGELFF. CDR3 nucleotide sequence: TGTGCCAGTTCAACCGGGACAGGGAGATCCGGGGAGCTGTTTTTT.

The chain has TRBV5-1 and TRBJ2-1; D perhaps matches TRBD2 (6 bases). Germline V lookup: CDR1 SGHRS, CDR2 YFSETQ. V shed 3 bases and J shed 6 bases, with 19 bases lying between them. This CDR3 comprises 16 residues. The CDR3 DNA reads TGCGCCAGCAGCTGGGAGGTAGGACAAACCGGCAATGAGCAGTTCTTC. Protein product: CASSWEVGQTGNEQFF.

This sequence joins TRBV10-3 and TRBJ2-3; D is perhaps TRBD1 (6 bases). The CDR3 consists of 11 residues. In germline, CDR1 is ENHRY, CDR2 SYGVKD. The V gene lost 2 bases and the J gene lost 9 bases, with 6 bases spanning the gap. The CDR3 loop reads CAISEDRTQYF. The CDR3 nucleotides read TGTGCCATCAGTGAGGACAGGACGCAGTATTTT.

This clone is a singleton in its sample. CDR3 protein: CASSLGDRWEKLFF. CDR3 nucleotide sequence: TGCGCCAGCAGCTTGGGGGACAGGTGGGAAAAACTGTTTTTT. The gene calls are TRBV5-1 and TRBJ1-4; 8 bases map to TRBD1. Germline trimming cut 0 bases from V and 8 bases from J; bases unmatched to any gene: 3. This CDR3 is 14 amino acids long. Germline lookup yields CDR1 SGHRS and CDR2 YFSETQ.

V is TRBV18 and J is TRBJ2-2; TRBD1 agrees at 7 bases. Germline trimming cut 1 base from V and 9 bases from J; bases unmatched to any gene: 2. Germline loops: CDR1 KGHSH, CDR2 LQKENI. The CDR3 has 13 amino acids. CDR3 nucleotide sequence: TGTGCCAGCTCACCACAGGGGGCCCGGGAGCTGTTTTTT. It encodes CASSPQGARELFF.

This clone was counted a few times. The chain recombines TRBV10-3 with TRBJ1-1, with D possibly matching TRBD1 (6 bases). Germline lookup yields CDR1 ENHRY and CDR2 SYGVKD. V gave up 7 bases and J gave up 11 bases, with 20 bases separating them. CDR3 size: 13 residues. For the CDR3, the DNA is TGTGCCATCAAGAGACAGGAGACCTTTTCCGCTTTCTTT. Translation: CAIKRQETFSAFF.

This chain links TRBV2 with TRBJ1-1, with 8 bases matching TRBD1. Germline loops: CDR1 SNHLY, CDR2 FYNNEI. The CDR3 consists of 14 residues. Trimming cost V 6 bases and J 4 bases; bases outside gene matches: 7. CDR3 protein: CASSPTGEGTEAFF. In DNA, the CDR3 is TGTGCCAGCAGCCCGACAGGGGAGGGCACTGAAGCTTTCTTT. Looking up the rest from reference TRBV2 and TRBJ1-1 gives the full variable domain: EPEVTQTPSHQVTQMGQEVILRCVPISNHLYFYWYRQILGQKVEFLVSFYNNEISEKSEIFDDQFSVERPDGSNFTLKIRSTKLEDSAMYFCASSPTGEGTEAFFGQGTRLTVV.

The chain recombines TRBV12-3 or TRBV12-4 with TRBJ1-5; D is perhaps TRBD1 (5 bases). The CDR3 has 13 amino acids. Trimming took 6 bases from V and 3 from J, leaving 9 bases between them. The CDR3 nucleotides are TGTGCCAGCAGCTCAGGGTACAATCAGCCCCAGCATTTT. This encodes CASSSGYNQPQHF.

V usage is TRBV12-3 or TRBV12-4 and J usage is TRBJ2-6; D is unresolved. There are 13 residues in the CDR3. The ends were cut back, 4 bases at V and 6 bases at J, with 7 bases in the middle. CDR3 loop: CASSSFPANVLTF. The CDR3 DNA sequence: TGTGCCAGCAGTTCCTTCCCGGCCAACGTCCTGACTTTC.

This clone was observed once. The V and J genes are TRBV13 and TRBJ2-2, with 9 nucleotides matching TRBD1. J gave up 1 base and V 4 bases, and 4 bases lay outside the gene matches. Germline V gene data show CDR1 as PRHDT and CDR2 as FYEKMQ (reference sequence). The CDR3 is 16 residues long. The CDR3 DNA is TGTGCCAGCAGCTATTGGGACAGGGTGAACACCGGGGAGCTGTTTTTT. Protein product: CASSYWDRVNTGELFF. The variable domain in full, completed from reference TRBV13 and TRBJ2-2, reads AAGVIQSPRHLIKEKRETATLKCYPIPRHDTVYWYQQGPGQDPQFLISFYEKMQSDKGSIPDRFSAQQFSDYHSELNMSSLELGDSALYFCASSYWDRVNTGELFFGEGSRLTVL.

The J gene is TRBJ2-7, the V gene TRBV2; 7 positions agree with TRBD2. In germline, CDR1 is SNHLY, CDR2 FYNNEI. The V segment lost 7 bases and the J segment 3 bases; nucleotides outside the gene matches: 9. The CDR3 sequence is 14 residues long. CDR3 protein: CASTLGRVGYEQYF. CDR3 DNA sequence: TGTGCCAGCACCTTGGGGAGGGTAGGCTACGAGCAGTACTTC.

V is TRBV18 and J is TRBJ1-2; TRBD1 is a possible D gene (5 bases). Germline V gene lookup returns CDR1 KGHSH and CDR2 LQKENI. V gave up 5 bases and J gave up 4 bases, with 26 bases separating them. This CDR3 is built from 18 residues. Here the CDR3 DNA reads TGTGCCAGCTCAGCAGAACCGGGGGGAGGCGCCCGAGGCTATGGCTACACCTTC. It translates to CASSAEPGGGARGYGYTF.

In nucleotides, the CDR3 is TGTGCCAGCAGCCAAGTAGTCCGAAGCCTAGGAGGCAATGAGCAGTTCTTC. The encoded protein is CASSQVVRSLGGNEQFF. This chain links TRBV3-1 (or the pseudogene TRBV3-2) with TRBJ2-1; D possibly corresponds to TRBD2 (5 bases). The V gene lost 1 base and the J gene lost 6 bases, with 19 bases spanning the gap. Germline V lookup: CDR1 LGHDT, CDR2 YNNKEL (reference sequence). This CDR3 comprises 17 residues.

The chain uses TRBV25-1 and TRBJ1-2; D unclear. The CDR3 is 13 residues long. Germline CDR1 is MGHDK and CDR2 is SYGVNS. Between the trimmed V and J ends, which lost 2 bases and 4 bases, there was a span of 8 bases. As DNA, the CDR3 is TGTGCCAGCAGTGAAAATGCCGGCTATGGCTACACCTTC. Its protein product is CASSENAGYGYTF.

This clone was detected a few times. This chain joins TRBV2 and TRBJ1-2; no reliable D call. Trimming removed 7 bases at V and 2 bases at J, with 11 bases between. CDR3 length: 13 amino acids. Germline-derived CDR1 and CDR2 are SNHLY and FYNNEI. In nucleotides, the CDR3 is TGTGCCAGCACGGGAAACCTAAACTATGGCTACACCTTC. Its protein is CASTGNLNYGYTF. Full variable domain (missing parts from reference TRBV2 and TRBJ1-2): EPEVTQTPSHQVTQMGQEVILRCVPISNHLYFYWYRQILGQKVEFLVSFYNNEISEKSEIFDDQFSVERPDGSNFTLKIRSTKLEDSAMYFCASTGNLNYGYTFGSGTRLTVV.